This TCR beta chain was obtained from a study of T cell responses to AZD1222 COVID-19 vaccine. Study as a whole: Both about-4-week and about-12-week second-dose recipients were combined. General study points: Reportedly, nearly half the spike-specific TCRs target unmutated variant regions. At baseline, just five to seven AZD1222 recipients tested seropositive. Donors in the cohort were predominantly white British and more often female, and clonal diversity was possibly underestimated.

As concerns this clone: What it binds is unknown.

Germline-derived CDR1 and CDR2 are SEHNR and FQNEAQ (reference sequence). V was pared by 1 base and J by 9 bases, with 10 bases between. The CDR3 runs to 13 residues. Method: immunoSEQ multiplex PCR; TCRdb's copy keeps in-frame clones and lacks some. The sample has tens of thousands of clones, about 90% seen once; the top ten hold 17%. The chain carries TRBV7-9 and TRBJ2-1, with D perhaps TRBD1 or TRBD2 (5 bases each). The specimen comprised peripheral blood, sampled on day 0 of AZD1222 vaccination. The source is an adult in good health. CDR3 sequence: CASSLGGSVEQFF. The DNA of the CDR3 is TGTGCCAGCAGCTTAGGGGGGAGCGTTGAGCAGTTCTTC.